This T cell receptor beta chain was retrieved from a study of cytotoxic CD8 clonotypes in ibrutinib-treated CLL (dated by TCRdb to about 2021). In the study overall: The cohort included roughly 15 treatment-naive and ten to twelve relapsed/refractory patients; 17 were IGHV unmutated. Responses were partial in roughly 25 patients and complete in 2; after median about 70 months follow-up, about 14 stayed in remission and 12 progressed. Samples at response were collected after a median of 12 months of treatment, with a range of roughly 6 to 40 months. An average of 255,043 productive templates and some 99,000 productive rearrangements was obtained per sample. Of the approximately 94 people in the trial, approximately 26 had longitudinal samples available. Cryopreserved peripheral blood mononuclear cells were obtained prior to treatment, at the time of response, and at either disease progression or sustained remission. Patients were still on ibrutinib when every remission and progressive disease sample was collected.

This clone was detected only once. The clone's antigen remains unknown. There are no base qualities to consult, and no much larger clone falls within one base. Each clonotype received, on average, about 9.7x coverage in deep resolution sequencing performed on a MiSeq, where the target depth lay between 1 in 1 million and 1 in 200,000 T cells. The immunoSEQ hsTCRB Kit was used to generate the TCR beta libraries. Concerning the study's data processing: The data were analyzed with ImmunoSEQ Analyzer and ImmunoSEQ Data Assistant, and V, D and J gene assignments followed IMGT definitions. Clonality, which ranges from 0 to 1, was calculated by subtracting the normalized Shannon entropy of productive rearrangement frequencies from one. Only overrepresented clonotypes making up at least 0.05% of each patient's repertoire were included in the public clonotype analysis. Roughly 12 age-matched healthy donor repertoires from immuneACCESS were used as controls for clonality. Sourced from immuneACCESS, this table was stored by TCRdb with only in-frame sequences that have V and J called. A share of the clones is absent; for the studies checked, an unresolved V gene accounts for under half, and the remainder has no known explanation. V and J calls and clone size follow that table, whereas D and trimming were derived from the DNA. For this sample there are about 50,000 clones; over 80% appear just once. The top ten constitute roughly 20% of the sample.

The CDR3 covers 14 residues, taking in both the cysteine and the phenylalanine. Only the CDR3 DNA stays, 42 bases, in frame from base 1. CDR1 and CDR2 (LNHNV, YYDKDF) derive from the germline V gene (reference sequence). Cut back by 0 bases and 8 bases, the V and J ends lie 13 bases apart. The time point label of this sample denotes: 20 to 25 months on ibrutinib. For TCR beta library preparation, roughly 2 micrograms of genomic DNA were extracted from the cryopreserved PBMCs. High-throughput TCR beta sequencing was performed on longitudinal blood samples from CLL patients receiving ibrutinib monotherapy. Patients were enrolled in a phase 2 open-label single-center ibrutinib monotherapy trial. Overall study outcomes, separate from this receptor: Baseline clonality was found to be higher than that of age-matched healthy donors and was strongly correlated with circulating CD8+ T-cell counts. Clonality increased at ibrutinib response, stayed stable in sustained remission, and fell back toward baseline at progression. Lymph node repertoires were not examined, and the timing of sampling was not matched between patients in sustained remission and those whose disease progressed. Public clonotypes were rare and either contracted or stayed stable during treatment, and the rise in clonality at ibrutinib response reflected the expansion of private clonotypes.

The chain is encoded by TRBV15 joined to TRBJ1-2; confidence is insufficient to name the D gene. Here the sequenced sample was PBMCs, taken after 24 months of ibrutinib treatment. This sequence was found in a human donor with chronic lymphocytic leukemia. The CDR3 reads as follows: CATSRDLEGVGYTF. DNA sequence: TGTGCCACCAGCAGAGATTTGGAGGGCGTCGGCTACACCTTC.